The rows below give T cell receptor beta chains drawn from one sample of a study of Ad26.COV2.S vaccination and SARS-CoV-2 variants. This table comes from immunoSEQ multiplex PCR, and its TCRdb copy is limited to in-frame clones, with some not included. Here the sample spans more than 300,000 clones, about 86% being singletons. Sequences were derived from peripheral blood, sampled in a trial of Ad26.COV2.S vaccine versus placebo. Source of these receptors: a person aged 18 to 59 who received the Ad26.COV2.S COVID-19 vaccine or a placebo. The CDR3 runs from the conserved cysteine through the conserved F or W. Each record gives: D gene, clone size, V gene, J gene, CDR3 protein, CDR3 DNA. D genes are given only for firm matches. The size entry is marked missing in some rows and otherwise reads once, few, many or a size class.

>.|.|TRBV29-1|TRBJ2-5
CSGADFQETQYF
TGCAGCGGCGCGGACTTTCAAGAGACCCAGTACTTC
>.|once|TRBV2|TRBJ1-1
CASSANRQMNTEAFF
TGTGCCAGCAGTGCCAACAGGCAAATGAACACTGAAGCTTTCTTT
>.|.|TRBV19|TRBJ1-1
CASGEAMNTEAFF
TGTGCCAGTGGGGAGGCAATGAACACTGAAGCTTTCTTT
>.|.|TRBV2|TRBJ1-1
CASRSREEDEAFF
TGTGCCAGTAGGAGCCGGGAGGAGGATGAAGCTTTCTTT
>.|.|TRBV30|TRBJ1-6
CAWSASQGAGSPLHF
TGTGCCTGGAGTGCCTCACAGGGCGCGGGATCACCCCTCCACTTT
>.|few|TRBV5-6|TRBJ1-3
CASSLIGNTIYF
TGTGCCAGCAGCTTAATTGGAAACACCATATATTTT
>.|.|TRBV25-1|TRBJ2-7
CASSEPAGNRNEQYF
TGTGCCAGCAGTGAACCCGCAGGGAATCGCAACGAGCAGTACTTC
>TRBD1|.|TRBV5-1|TRBJ1-1
CASSLWEGQGSTEAFF
TGCGCCAGCAGCTTGTGGGAGGGACAGGGGAGCACTGAAGCTTTCTTT
>TRBD1|.|TRBV7-9|TRBJ2-5
CASSYRQGGGETQYF
TGTGCCAGCAGCTATAGACAGGGGGGAGGCGAGACCCAGTACTTC
>TRBD1|few|TRBV7-9|TRBJ1-2
CASSFDRGLYGYTF
TGTGCCAGCAGCTTTGACAGGGGGCTCTATGGCTACACCTTC
>.|.|TRBV10-1|TRBJ1-1
CASSDGPNTEAFF
TGCGCCAGCAGTGACGGACCGAACACTGAAGCTTTCTTT
>.|.|TRBV11-2|TRBJ1-1
CASGVRNTEAFF
TGTGCCAGCGGGGTTAGGAACACTGAAGCTTTCTTT
>.|.|TRBV9|TRBJ1-3
CASSPVGASGNTIYF
TGTGCCAGCAGCCCGGTGGGTGCGTCTGGAAACACCATATATTTT
>TRBD1|.|TRBV19|TRBJ2-1
CASSPRTGRDEQFF
TGTGCCAGTAGTCCAAGGACAGGGCGGGATGAGCAGTTCTTC
>TRBD1|few|TRBV27|TRBJ1-1
CASRPTGANGAFF
TGTGCCAGCAGACCCACAGGGGCAAACGGGGCTTTCTTT
>.|.|TRBV7-2|TRBJ2-4
CASSLEFTTGAKNIQYF
TGTGCCAGCAGCTTAGAGTTTACAACAGGGGCCAAAAACATTCAGTACTTC
>TRBD2|.|TRBV5-6|TRBJ2-5
CASSLLGLAGGQETQYF
TGTGCCAGCAGCTTGTTAGGGCTAGCGGGGGGGCAAGAGACCCAGTACTTC
>TRBD1|.|TRBV6-2/TRBV6-3|TRBJ1-5
CASSYPVPGQGGNQPQHF
TGTGCCAGCAGTTACCCAGTCCCGGGACAGGGTGGCAATCAGCCCCAGCATTTT
>.|.|TRBV6-4|TRBJ1-2
CATSPGGGYGYTF
TGTGCCACCTCACCCGGGGGTGGCTATGGCTACACCTTC
>.|.|TRBV3-1/TRBV3-2|TRBJ1-2
CASSRLGRPNYGYTF
TGTGCCAGCAGCCGTCTCGGCAGACCTAACTATGGCTACACCTTC
>TRBD1|.|TRBV25-1|TRBJ1-2
CASSDARTGNYGYTF
TGTGCCAGCAGTGACGCAAGGACAGGGAACTATGGCTACACCTTC
>.|.|TRBV6-5|TRBJ1-1
CASRKLRGLTEAFF
TGTGCCAGCCGTAAGTTGCGGGGGTTGACTGAAGCTTTCTTT